The source of this T cell receptor beta chain is a study of shared clonotypes between healthy human individuals. The CDR3 is made up of 12 amino acids. Trimming removed 0 bases from V and 9 bases from J, with 11 bases in between. Germline V lookup: CDR1 GTSNPN, CDR2 SVGIG (reference sequence). Measured with immunoSEQ multiplex PCR; TCRdb has only the in-frame clones, and not every one. The sample shows more than 2 million clones, approximately 94% of them seen only once. This clonotype originated in a man aged 18 to 35 in good health. V is TRBV30 and J is TRBJ1-2; D call uncertain. Sequenced: naive CD4+ T cells sorted from blood. Subset noted: CD45RA+ positively selected. CDR3 sequence reads: CAWSVRETSYTF. CDR3 in DNA: TGTGCCTGGAGTGTGCGGGAAACTAGCTACACCTTC.